This T cell receptor beta chain was profiled in a study of T cell repertoires in cytomegalovirus infection. On the study more broadly: Based on public TCR beta signatures, there were indications of CMV infection and of a matching HLA type.

This clonotype was counted at least ten times. What it recognizes is unknown. Study conclusions and caveats: Individuals carrying CMV plus the relevant HLA were identified by cumulative frequency of public TCR beta families. HLA-C-restricted, CMV-specific TCR beta clonotypes were dominant ex vivo.

TCRdb called the reads again in MiXCR, with one record for every CDR3 protein. The sample records some 150,000 distinct CDR3 sequences, about 6.5% being singletons. The V end lost 3 bases, the J end lost 2 bases, and 14 bases lay between the germline ends. CDR3 length equals 15 residues. Germline V gene lookup returns CDR1 KGHSH and CDR2 LQKENI. The sequence was obtained from a human donor in good health (CMV status not recorded). Some clones in this sample may be carry-over from other donors' samples. Sample: PBMCs. The J gene is TRBJ2-7, the V gene TRBV18; a possible D gene is TRBD1 (6 bases). The CDR3 coding sequence is TGTGCCAGCTCACCCTTAAACAGGGTCGCCTACGAGCAGTACTTC. The encoded protein is CASSPLNRVAYEQYF.